This T cell receptor (beta chain) was documented in a study of cytomegalovirus exposure and HLA in healthy donors. Study observations and caveats: TRBV6-2, TRBV6-3 and some other V segments were unresolvable in 87-base-pair reads. In vitro confirmation showed a few CMV-associated chains to be CMV antigen specific.

The PCR had 60 Vbeta and 13 Jbeta primers. Generated by immunoSEQ multiplex PCR, the TCRdb table keeps only in-frame clones and is missing some. This sample's table has roughly 50,000 clones. In the case of this clone: Its cognate antigen is unknown.

CDR3 size: 14 residues. Germline V CDR1 and CDR2: LNHNV, YYDKDF (reference sequence). V was shortened by 0 bases and J by 4 bases, with 9 bases between the two germline ends. The sequence derives from a woman aged 60 to 75 in good health and CMV-seropositive. The chain employs TRBV15 and TRBJ1-1; D might be TRBD1 (5 bases). The sequencing sample was made of PBMCs. Here the CDR3 reads CATSRDGGVTEAFF. CDR3 bases: TGTGCCACCAGCAGAGATGGAGGGGTCACTGAAGCTTTCTTT.